Listed here are 32 T cell receptor beta chains from one sample, sequenced in a study of blood T cell repertoires in COVID-19. Data came from immunoSEQ multiplex PCR; TCRdb stores just in-frame clones and leaves some out. The sample comprises fewer than 20,000 clones, roughly 89% of which are singletons, and roughly 8.3% rests with the top ten. Sequencing input: peripheral blood. All receptors come from a human donor in a cohort sampled during active COVID-19. The donor label of this sample is uncertain.

This clone has a handful of counts. V and J are TRBV11-2 and TRBJ1-5, with 8 bases fitting TRBD1. Trimming removed 2 bases from V and 5 bases from J; junction bases left unmatched: 5. CDR1 and CDR2 (germline): SGHAT, FQNNGV. The CDR3 runs 15 residues. As DNA, the CDR3 is TGTGCCAGCAGCTTATGGGCAGGGGGCGATCAGCCCCAGCATTTT. As protein: CASSLWAGGDQPQHF.

This clone was detected once. The chain couples TRBV9 to TRBJ2-1; D might be TRBD2 (5 bases). CDR1 is SGDLS and CDR2 is YYNGEE in the germline V gene. The germline V and J ends were trimmed by 4 bases and 7 bases, with 21 bases remaining between them. This CDR3 region has 16 residues. The CDR3 sequence: CASSRTSRGSVNEQFF. The CDR3 DNA follows: TGTGCCAGCAGCCGGACTTCAAGAGGGTCGGTAAATGAGCAGTTCTTC.

This clone was counted a few times. The chain is built from TRBV24-1 and TRBJ2-7; 7 nucleotides align to TRBD1. Trimming cost V 6 bases and J 8 bases; bases outside gene matches: 6. Germline CDR1 KGHDR, CDR2 SFDVKD. The CDR3 is 12 residues long. This CDR3 is CATSPQGLKQYF. CDR3 DNA sequence: TGTGCCACCAGTCCACAGGGGTTGAAGCAGTACTTC.

The rearrangement links TRBV24-1 to TRBJ2-1; TRBD2 aligns across 10 bases. The germline CDR1 and CDR2 sequences are KGHDR and SFDVKD. This CDR3 spans 13 amino acids. The V and J ends lost 9 bases and 2 bases, in that order; junction bases with no gene match: 0. This CDR3 reads CATGLAAYNEQFF. The CDR3, as DNA: TGTGCCACCGGACTAGCGGCCTACAATGAGCAGTTCTTC.

V is TRBV6-5 and J is TRBJ2-5; TRBD1 matches 9 bases. CDR3 length equals 14 residues. Germline V CDR1 and CDR2: MNHEY, SVGAGI. The V gene end was trimmed by 6 bases and the J gene end by 5 bases; junction bases not matched to a gene: 7. The CDR3 here is CASSLTGGGETQYF. The CDR3 coding sequence is TGTGCCAGCAGCCTGACAGGGGGTGGCGAGACCCAGTACTTC.

This clone was seen just once. This chain joins TRBV30 and TRBJ1-5; D unresolved. This CDR3 comprises 13 residues. Germline V CDR1 and CDR2: GTSNPN, SVGIG (reference sequence). With 3 bases removed from V and 5 bases from J, the gap between germline ends came to 11 bases. CDR3 sequence: CAWSGSEDQPQHF. DNA of the CDR3: TGTGCCTGGAGCGGGAGTGAGGATCAGCCCCAGCATTTT.

This chain uses TRBV19 with TRBJ2-7, with TRBD1 matching 7 bases. Trimming at V came to 5 bases and at J to 4 bases, leaving 11 bases not matched to a gene. The CDR3 contains 15 residues. Germline V lookup: CDR1 LNHDA, CDR2 SQIVND (reference sequence). This CDR3 is CASSSIDRAAYEQYF. CDR3 nucleotides: TGTGCCAGTAGTTCAATCGACAGGGCCGCATACGAGCAGTACTTC.

The chain is built from TRBV5-1 and TRBJ1-6; a weak D match, TRBD1 (6 bases). V was cut by 2 bases and J by 0 bases, with 15 bases left in between. This CDR3 comprises 18 residues. The germline V gene has CDR1 SGHRS and CDR2 YFSETQ. The CDR3 protein is CASSLSGQRSSYNSPLHF. As DNA, the CDR3 is TGCGCCAGCAGCTTATCTGGACAGCGAAGCTCCTATAATTCACCCCTCCACTTT. Together with reference TRBV5-1 and TRBJ1-6, the CDR3 gives the full variable domain: KAGVTQTPRYLIKTRGQQVTLSCSPISGHRSVSWYQQTPGQGLQFLFEYFSETQRNKGNFPGRFSGRQFSNSRSEMNVSTLELGDSALYLCASSLSGQRSSYNSPLHFGNGTRLTVT.

The CDR3 loop is CASPKATGTGVTDTQYF. DNA of the CDR3: TGTGCCAGCCCGAAGGCCACCGGGACGGGGGTAACAGATACGCAGTATTTT. The chain employs TRBV2 and TRBJ2-3, with D possibly being TRBD2 (6 bases). The germline V gene has CDR1 SNHLY and CDR2 FYNNEI. Trimming pared 8 bases from V and 3 bases from J, leaving 24 bases between. The CDR3 is 17 residues long.

The rearrangement uses TRBV5-1 and TRBJ2-1, with TRBD2 matching 14 bases. The V segment lost 3 bases and the J segment 10 bases; nucleotides outside the gene matches: 12. CDR1 is SGHRS, CDR2 YFSETQ, per germline. This CDR3 region has 17 residues. The CDR3 sequence: CASSSNPGLAGESEQFF. The DNA of the CDR3 is TGCGCCAGCAGCTCTAACCCGGGACTAGCGGGAGAGAGCGAGCAGTTCTTC.

V is TRBV7-2 and J is TRBJ2-1, with D maybe TRBD2 (5 bases). The V gene lost 2 bases and the J gene lost 2 bases, with 13 bases spanning the gap. The CDR3 loop spans 16 amino acids. CDR1 and CDR2 from the germline V gene are SGHTA and FQGNSA. The CDR3 region has the DNA TGTGCCAGCAGCTTAATCCCCGCTAGCACCTACAATGAGCAGTTCTTC. Its translation: CASSLIPASTYNEQFF.

This rearrangement joins TRBV28 to TRBJ2-6; TRBD1 agrees at 11 bases. With 2 bases clipped from V and 1 base from J, the junction kept 7 bases outside the gene matches. The germline gives CDR1 MDHEN, CDR2 SYDVKM. The length of the CDR3 is 19 residues. This CDR3 reads CASSLIGGQGASGANVLTF. CDR3 coding DNA: TGTGCCAGCAGTTTAATAGGAGGACAGGGGGCATCTGGGGCCAACGTCCTGACTTTC. The variable domain in full, completed from reference TRBV28 and TRBJ2-6, reads DVKVTQSSRYLVKRTGEKVFLECVQDMDHENMFWYRQDPGLGLRLIYFSYDVKMKEKGDIPEGYSVSREKKERFSLILESASTNQTSMYLCASSLIGGQGASGANVLTFGAGSRLTVL.

This rearrangement joins TRBV11-3 to TRBJ2-1; 12 positions match TRBD2. The CDR3 spans 15 residues. Per germline, CDR1 SGHNT and CDR2 YENEEA. V lost 5 bases and J lost 10; bases outside the gene matches: 9. The CDR3 loop reads CASSASSGRAWEQFF. DNA for the CDR3: TGTGCCAGCAGCGCCTCTAGCGGGAGGGCCTGGGAGCAGTTCTTC.

The J gene is TRBJ2-7, the V gene TRBV6-5; 11 positions match TRBD1. The CDR3 loop spans 15 amino acids. Germline trimming cut 7 bases from V and 3 bases from J; bases unmatched to any gene: 8. Germline CDR1 is MNHEY and CDR2 is SVGAGI. Here the CDR3 DNA reads TGTGCCAGCATACATAGGACAGGGGGCTTCTACGAGCAGTACTTC. It codes for CASIHRTGGFYEQYF.

The genes are TRBV21-1 and TRBJ2-1; the D call of TRBD2 is as the table states it, not checked on the DNA. TRBV21-1 is classified as a pseudogene. This CDR3 spans 18 amino acids. The CDR3 here is CASSSGGGWLAGHNEQFF. The CDR3 DNA reads TGTGCCAGCAGCTCAGGTGGTGGTTGGCTAGCGGGCCACAATGAGCAGTTCTTC.

The V gene is TRBV6-5, the J gene TRBJ2-5, with 11 bases matching TRBD2. This CDR3 contains 14 residues. V gave up 6 bases and J gave up 10 bases; unmatched junction bases: 10. Germline V gene sequence: CDR1 MNHEY, CDR2 SVGAGI. In DNA form, the CDR3 reads TGTGCCAGCAGGACTAGCGGGGCGCGGCGGGACCAGTACTTC. Translating it yields CASRTSGARRDQYF.

The chain combines TRBV4-2 with TRBJ1-2, with TRBD1 matching 8 bases. Per the germline V gene, CDR1 is LGHNA and CDR2 is YNFKEQ. This CDR3 comprises 16 residues. Trimming cost V 0 bases and J 8 bases; bases outside gene matches: 11. CDR3 nucleotides: TGTGCCAGCAGCCAAGATCTTGGTCAGGGGGCAAGAGGCTACACCTTC. Translating gives CASSQDLGQGARGYTF.

The chain uses TRBV5-1 and TRBJ2-3; a weak D match, TRBD2 (6 bases). V was shortened by 2 bases and J by 5 bases, with 9 bases between the two germline ends. This CDR3 has 13 residues. In germline, CDR1 is SGHRS, CDR2 YFSETQ. The CDR3 nucleotides read TGCGCCAGCAGCTTAGAGGAGGGAGATACGCAGTATTTT. Translation gives CASSLEEGDTQYF.

The chain uses TRBV7-9 and TRBJ1-1; D is ambiguous. Germline V gives CDR1 SEHNR, CDR2 FQNEAQ (reference sequence). Trimming stripped 5 bases from V and 1 base from J, with 8 bases between. The CDR3 sequence is 13 residues long. The CDR3 DNA follows: TGTGCCAGCAGCGCTAATAAGAACACTGAAGCTTTCTTT. It is translated as CASSANKNTEAFF.

J is TRBJ2-2 and V is TRBV11-3; no clear D. The length of the CDR3 is 14 residues. Trimming removed 2 bases from V and 6 bases from J, with 10 bases in between. Germline V gene lookup returns CDR1 SGHNT and CDR2 YENEEA. CDR3 bases: TGTGCCAGCAGCTTACCCCGCGGTGCCGGGGAGCTGTTTTTT. It specifies CASSLPRGAGELFF.

The V call is TRBV10-1, the J call TRBJ2-7, with TRBD2 matching over 11 bases. Trimming took 5 bases from V and 4 from J; bases not matched to a gene: 7. The CDR3 is made up of 15 amino acids. The germline gives CDR1 WNHNN, CDR2 SYGVQD (reference sequence). The CDR3 loop reads CASSPRLAGIYEQYF. As DNA, the CDR3 is TGCGCCAGCAGTCCAAGACTAGCGGGAATTTACGAGCAGTACTTC.

As DNA, the CDR3 is TGCAGTCGAGCGGGAGGAAATGAGCAGTTCTTC. It yields the protein CSRAGGNEQFF. The chain uses TRBV20-1 and TRBJ2-1, with 9 bases lining up with TRBD2. The CDR3 is made up of 11 amino acids. The V gene end was trimmed by 8 bases and the J gene end by 7 bases; junction bases not matched to a gene: 3. The germline gives CDR1 DFQATT, CDR2 SNEGSKA (reference sequence).

The gene calls are TRBV27 and TRBJ2-7; 8 positions match TRBD1. V shed 5 bases and J 5 bases; nucleotides not matched to a gene: 14. CDR3 length equals 16 residues. Germline loops: CDR1 MNHEY, CDR2 SMNVEV (reference sequence). CDR3 region: CASSPRTGPVRNEQYF. The CDR3 DNA is TGTGCCAGCAGTCCCCGGACAGGGCCCGTACGGAACGAGCAGTACTTC.

The chain uses TRBV3-1 (or the pseudogene TRBV3-2) and TRBJ1-2; the D is unclear. Trimming cost V 4 bases and J 4 bases, with 19 bases left between them. This CDR3 has 16 amino acids. Germline CDR1 reads LGHDT; CDR2 reads YNNKEL (reference sequence). In DNA, the CDR3 is TGTGCCAGCAGCCCGGAGGGATTGGGATTCAGCTATGGCTACACCTTC. Translation gives CASSPEGLGFSYGYTF.

The CDR3 DNA reads TGTGCCAGCATGGGGGGTCTTGACAATGAGCAGTTCTTC. Residues: CASMGGLDNEQFF. This sequence joins TRBV12-3 or TRBV12-4 and TRBJ2-1, with D maybe TRBD2 (6 bases). The CDR3 has 13 residues. V lost 7 bases to trimming and J lost 5 bases, with 12 bases between them.

V and J are TRBV28 and TRBJ2-7, with 9 bases lining up with TRBD2. Germline trimming cut 6 bases from V and 4 bases from J; bases unmatched to any gene: 13. The CDR3 contains 16 residues. CDR1 and CDR2 (germline): MDHEN, SYDVKM. In nucleotides, the CDR3 is TGTGCCAGCAGCCAAAACCGCGGGAGGGCCGGGTACGAGCAGTACTTC. This encodes CASSQNRGRAGYEQYF.

The chain joins TRBV2 to TRBJ2-3, with 15 bases matching TRBD2. The germline V gene has CDR1 SNHLY and CDR2 FYNNEI. The CDR3 runs 17 residues. Trimming at V came to 4 bases and at J to 7 bases, leaving 9 bases not matched to a gene. The CDR3 protein is CASSGLVGTSGRNTQYF. For the CDR3, the DNA is TGTGCCAGCAGTGGATTGGTCGGGACTAGCGGGAGGAATACGCAGTATTTT.

V and J are TRBV18 and TRBJ1-2; maybe TRBD1 (5 bases). Per germline, CDR1 KGHSH and CDR2 LQKENI. V was clipped by 3 bases and J by 2 bases, with 16 bases between them. The CDR3 runs 16 residues. CDR3 in DNA: TGTGCCAGCTCACCGGCTTCCAGGGATGCGAACTATGGCTACACCTTC. Its translation is CASSPASRDANYGYTF.

The chain joins TRBV28 to TRBJ1-6; D is perhaps TRBD1 (6 bases). V lost 5 bases, J lost 0 bases, and 14 bases lay in between. This CDR3 is 17 amino acids long. The V gene's germline CDR1 is MDHEN and CDR2 SYDVKM. The CDR3 DNA reads as TGTGCCAGCAGTCGCACCACAGGGAGCTCCTATAATTCACCCCTCCACTTT. Its translation is CASSRTTGSSYNSPLHF.

The J gene is TRBJ2-7, the V gene TRBV5-1, with 9 bases identical to TRBD2. V trimming: 4 bases; J trimming: 5 bases; junction bases outside the gene matches: 7. The CDR3 is 14 residues long. Germline V CDR1 and CDR2: SGHRS, YFSETQ. In nucleotides, the CDR3 is TGCGCCAGCAGCCCAGCGGGAGGCGGAGACGAGCAGTACTTC. It translates to CASSPAGGGDEQYF.

This clone has just one count. The genes are TRBV9 and TRBJ2-4, with 15 bases aligning to TRBD2. The CDR3 is 18 amino acids. From germline, CDR1 is SGDLS and CDR2 YYNGEE. After removal of 4 bases from V and 2 bases from J, the junction contained 7 bases not matched to a gene. CDR3 loop: CASSKGLAGGLSKNIQYF. CDR3 coding DNA: TGTGCCAGCAGCAAGGGACTAGCGGGAGGATTGTCCAAAAACATTCAGTACTTC.

The V gene is TRBV2, the J gene TRBJ1-1; 10 nucleotides agree with TRBD1. The CDR3 has 15 residues. The junction had 7 bases not matched to a gene; V was cut back by 6 bases and J by 3 bases. Germline loops: CDR1 SNHLY, CDR2 FYNNEI. The CDR3 loop reads CASSVRDRGHTEAFF. In nucleotides, the CDR3 is TGTGCCAGCAGCGTCCGGGACAGGGGTCACACTGAAGCTTTCTTT.